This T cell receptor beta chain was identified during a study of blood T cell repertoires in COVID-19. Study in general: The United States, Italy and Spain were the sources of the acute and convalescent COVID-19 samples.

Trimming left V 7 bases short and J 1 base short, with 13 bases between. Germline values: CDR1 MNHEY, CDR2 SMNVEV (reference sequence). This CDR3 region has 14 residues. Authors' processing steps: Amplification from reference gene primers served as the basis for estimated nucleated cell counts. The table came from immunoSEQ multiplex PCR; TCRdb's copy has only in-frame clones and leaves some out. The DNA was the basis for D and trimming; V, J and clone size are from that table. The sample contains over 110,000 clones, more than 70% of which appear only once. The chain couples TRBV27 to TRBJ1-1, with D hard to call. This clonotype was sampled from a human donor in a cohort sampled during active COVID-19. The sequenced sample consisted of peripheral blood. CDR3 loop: CASIPPDKNTEAFF. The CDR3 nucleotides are TGTGCCAGCATCCCCCCAGACAAGAACACTGAAGCTTTCTTT.